The rows below give T cell receptor beta chains drawn from one sample of a study of shared clonotypes between healthy human individuals. Sequenced by immunoSEQ multiplex PCR; TCRdb stores in-frame clones only, minus some. The sample lists about 490,000 clones; over 60% were seen once. The source material was PBMCs. These receptors were taken from a woman in her thirties or forties in good health. Some clones in this sample may be carry-over from other donors' samples. Each CDR3 is given with its conserved first and last residue. The D gene is left open where the match is weak. Clone size, where shown, is once, few, many, or a class for clones that have expanded.

CDR3aa,CDR3nt,abundance,j_gene,v_gene,d_gene
CASSDHGLAGVQETQYF,TGCGCCAGCAGTGATCACGGACTAGCGGGAGTCCAAGAGACCCAGTACTTC,NA,TRBJ2-5,TRBV10-1,TRBD2
CASPRDSNQPQHF,TGCGCCAGCCCCAGGGATAGCAATCAGCCCCAGCATTTT,NA,TRBJ1-5,TRBV23-1,NA
CASSLEGTSGVAGTDTQYF,TGTGCCAGCAGCTTGGAAGGGACTAGCGGGGTGGCTGGCACAGATACGCAGTATTTT,NA,TRBJ2-3,TRBV5-8,TRBD2
CASSQSLFRQENTEAFF,TGCGCCAGCAGCCAGAGTCTCTTCCGGCAGGAGAACACTGAAGCTTTCTTT,once,TRBJ1-1,TRBV4-3,NA
CASSLWGQGNQPQHF,TGTGCCAGCAGTTTATGGGGACAGGGCAATCAGCCCCAGCATTTT,NA,TRBJ1-5,TRBV28,TRBD1
CASSYSRGDQPQHF,TGTGCCAGCAGTTACTCCCGGGGGGATCAGCCCCAGCATTTT,NA,TRBJ1-5,TRBV6-6,NA
CASSDWDQPQHF,TGTGCCAGCAGTGACTGGGACCAGCCCCAGCATTTT,NA,TRBJ1-5,TRBV6-1,NA
CASSDPRRDIFNEQYF,TGTGCCAGCAGTGATCCTCGACGGGACATCTTCAACGAGCAGTACTTC,NA,TRBJ2-7,TRBV25-1,NA
CASSPSGGGSSGNTIYF,TGCGCCAGCAGCCCTTCGGGGGGTGGCAGCTCTGGAAACACCATATATTTT,NA,TRBJ1-3,TRBV5-1,NA
CASKGLHYEQYF,TGTGCCAGCAAGGGACTCCACTACGAGCAGTACTTC,NA,TRBJ2-7,TRBV27,NA
CASSSGTGGYNEQFF,TGTGCCAGCAGCTCCGGGACAGGGGGTTACAATGAGCAGTTCTTC,NA,TRBJ2-1,TRBV11-2,TRBD1
CATSRVRWETQYF,TGTGCCACCAGCAGAGTGCGCTGGGAGACCCAGTACTTC,NA,TRBJ2-5,TRBV15,NA
CASSLTLAGVNEQYF,TGTGCCAGCAGCTTAACGCTAGCGGGAGTCAACGAGCAGTACTTC,few,TRBJ2-7,TRBV7-3,TRBD2
CASSTGTGSYNEQFF,TGTGCCAGCAGCACAGGGACAGGATCCTACAATGAGCAGTTCTTC,NA,TRBJ2-1,TRBV7-2,TRBD1
CASSLGQAYSVYEKLFF,TGTGCCAGCAGCTTGGGGCAGGCGTACTCGGTGTATGAAAAACTGTTTTTT,once,TRBJ1-4,TRBV5-4,NA
CASKQPPVERETEQYF,TGTGCCAGCAAACAACCACCAGTGGAGCGGGAGACCGAGCAGTACTTC,few,TRBJ2-7,TRBV2,TRBD2
CASSPHHRTYGYTF,TGTGCCAGCAGTCCCCACCACCGGACATATGGCTACACCTTC,NA,TRBJ1-2,TRBV27,NA
CASSPAAPSGNQPQHF,TGTGCCAGCTCACCGGCGGCTCCTTCGGGCAATCAGCCCCAGCATTTT,NA,TRBJ1-5,TRBV18,NA
CATSRDRGRDTQYF,TGTGCCACCAGCAGAGACAGGGGGCGGGATACGCAGTATTTT,NA,TRBJ2-3,TRBV15,TRBD1
CASSSGLGQFSNYGYTF,TGTGCCAGCAGTTCGGGATTGGGACAGTTCTCTAACTATGGCTACACCTTC,NA,TRBJ1-2,TRBV28,TRBD1
CASTEDRGFNTGELFF,TGTGCCAGCACCGAGGACAGGGGCTTCAACACCGGGGAGCTGTTTTTT,NA,TRBJ2-2,TRBV9,TRBD1
CASSQPGTGTNYGYTF,TGTGCCAGCAGTCAACCCGGGACAGGGACTAACTATGGCTACACCTTC,NA,TRBJ1-2,TRBV28,TRBD1
CASSIGPGPYGYTF,TGTGCCAGTAGTATAGGGCCGGGCCCCTATGGCTACACCTTC,NA,TRBJ1-2,TRBV19,NA
CASSSGTFDEQYF,TGTGCTAGCAGTTCCGGGACATTCGACGAGCAGTACTTC,many,TRBJ2-7,TRBV7-7,NA
CASSLAGADTQYF,TGTGCCAGCAGTCTAGCGGGAGCAGATACGCAGTATTTT,NA,TRBJ2-3,TRBV7-6,TRBD2
CASSLASGTEAFF,TGCGCCAGCAGCTTGGCCTCAGGCACTGAAGCTTTCTTT,NA,TRBJ1-1,TRBV5-1,NA
CASGSGGLDTEAFF,TGTGCCAGCGGGTCGGGAGGGTTGGACACTGAAGCTTTCTTT,NA,TRBJ1-1,TRBV7-2,NA
CASSLAVLADTQYF,TGTGCCAGCAGCTTAGCCGTACTAGCGGATACGCAGTATTTT,NA,TRBJ2-3,TRBV11-2,TRBD2
CSVPTAMNTEAFF,TGCAGCGTCCCGACAGCCATGAACACTGAAGCTTTCTTT,few,TRBJ1-1,TRBV29-1,NA
CASSLGSNEKLFF,TGCGCCAGCAGCTTGGGATCGAATGAAAAACTGTTTTTT,NA,TRBJ1-4,TRBV5-1,NA
CASSFLLAGVQTGELFF,TGTGCCAGCAGCTTCCTTCTAGCGGGAGTACAAACCGGGGAGCTGTTTTTT,NA,TRBJ2-2,TRBV7-9,TRBD2
CASSPGLAGTYEQYF,TGTGCCAGCTCACCAGGACTAGCGGGAACCTACGAGCAGTACTTC,NA,TRBJ2-7,TRBV18,TRBD2
CASSPLADTQYF,TGCGCCAGCAGCCCCCTTGCGGATACGCAGTATTTT,NA,TRBJ2-3,TRBV4-1,NA
CASSQVQGEAFF,TGTGCCAGCAGCCAAGTACAGGGGGAAGCTTTCTTT,NA,TRBJ1-1,TRBV13,TRBD1
CASSLTTGISGELFF,TGTGCCAGCAGCTTAACCACAGGAATAAGCGGGGAGCTGTTTTTT,once,TRBJ2-2,TRBV7-3,NA
CATSRDDPGELFF,TGTGCCACCAGCAGAGATGATCCCGGGGAGCTGTTTTTT,NA,TRBJ2-2,TRBV15,NA
CASSPGQQSGGYTF,TGTGCCAGTAGTCCGGGACAGCAATCGGGTGGCTACACCTTC,NA,TRBJ1-2,TRBV19,TRBD1
CASRSRGGNEQFF,TGTGCCAGCAGGTCCCGAGGGGGCAATGAGCAGTTCTTC,NA,TRBJ2-1,TRBV28,NA
CSVLLLGSSGELFF,TGCAGCGTTCTGTTGCTAGGAAGTTCCGGGGAGCTGTTTTTT,NA,TRBJ2-2,TRBV29-1,NA
CASSPLGGQAYEQYF,TGTGCCAGCAGCCCCCTCGGGGGACAGGCCTACGAGCAGTACTTC,NA,TRBJ2-7,TRBV28,TRBD1
CASSLHARVYEQYF,TGCGCCAGCAGCTTGCATGCGAGGGTCTACGAGCAGTACTTC,NA,TRBJ2-7,TRBV5-1,NA
CASGRGAGPGDTQYF,TGTGCCAGCGGAAGGGGGGCTGGCCCGGGAGATACGCAGTATTTT,NA,TRBJ2-3,TRBV5-4,NA
CASRPTSGGQFF,TGTGCCAGCAGACCCACTAGCGGGGGCCAGTTCTTC,NA,TRBJ2-1,TRBV11-2,TRBD2